The 5 T cell receptor beta chains below come from one sample, sequenced in a study of T cells in Graves' hyperthyroidism and ophthalmopathy. From RNA transcripts, TCR beta CDR3 regions were amplified. First-round RT-PCR with HTBI primers amplified the TCR CDR3 region. MiXCR, applied by TCRdb to the multiplex PCR reads, yields one record per CDR3 protein. This repertoire shows approximately 700,000 distinct CDR3 sequences, about 17% found once; its top ten account for around 8%. Source material: blood. The receptors derive from a man younger than 30 with Graves' hyperthyroidism.

In its sample, this clonotype was seen a few times. The gene calls are TRBV12-3 or TRBV12-4 and TRBJ2-5; D is unresolved. The CDR3 is 14 residues long. V lost 6 bases to trimming and J lost 0 bases, with 11 bases between them. This CDR3 reads CASRTIGHQETQYF. CDR3 in DNA: TGTGCCAGCAGGACCATCGGGCACCAAGAGACCCAGTACTTC.

This clonotype was detected many times. The rearrangement joins TRBV11-1 to TRBJ2-1; unclear D gene. Germline V lookup: CDR1 SGHAT, CDR2 FQDESV (reference sequence). The CDR3 has 15 residues. The V end was cut by 2 bases, the J end by 7 bases, with 15 bases between. Written as DNA, the CDR3 is TGTGCCAGCAGCTTAAGGCGGAGAGATGGGAATGAGCAGTTCTTC. This sequence encodes CASSLRRRDGNEQFF.

This clonotype occurred a few times. This chain links TRBV7-9 with TRBJ2-5; 10 bases map to TRBD2. This CDR3 is built from 14 residues. Germline V lookup: CDR1 SEHNR, CDR2 FQNEAQ (reference sequence). The ends lost 3 bases at V and 3 bases at J; junction bases unmatched: 1. The CDR3 DNA is TGTGCCAGCAGCTTTAGCGGGAGGAAAGAGACCCAGTACTTC. Its protein is CASSFSGRKETQYF.

This clonotype turned up a few times. The V and J genes are TRBV7-2 and TRBJ1-3; 8 bases align to TRBD1. J was trimmed by 2 bases and V by 5 bases; bases with no gene match: 5. This CDR3 has 15 amino acids. The germline V gene has CDR1 SGHTA and CDR2 FQGNSA. The CDR3 DNA sequence: TGTGCCAGCAGCCCCGACAGGGGTACTGGAAACACCATATATTTT. Protein: CASSPDRGTGNTIYF. The full variable domain, with the rest looked up from reference TRBV7-2 and TRBJ1-3, is GAGVSQSPSNKVTEKGKDVELRCDPISGHTALYWYRQSLGQGLEFLIYFQGNSAPDKSGLPSDRFSAERTGGSVSTLTIQRTQQEDSAVYLCASSPDRGTGNTIYFGEGSWLTVV.

Here the CDR3 reads CASSLRGNVWETQYF. The DNA of the CDR3 is TGTGCCAGCAGTTTACGAGGGAACGTATGGGAGACCCAGTACTTC. The chain carries TRBV28 and TRBJ2-5, with D tentatively TRBD2 (5 bases). Trimming took 2 bases from V and 5 from J, leaving 15 bases between them. CDR3 length: 15 amino acids. Germline CDR1 MDHEN, CDR2 SYDVKM.